A single sample is the source of the 28 T cell receptor beta chains below, sequenced in a study of shared clonotypes between healthy human individuals. Method: immunoSEQ multiplex PCR; TCRdb's copy keeps in-frame clones and lacks some. This table holds about 340,000 clones, 70% to 75% found once. Sequenced: memory CD4+ T cells sorted from blood. Subset in this sample: CD45RA-negative fraction. The receptors here all came from a man aged 30 to 39 in good health.

This clone was counted between two and nine times. The chain couples TRBV10-3 to TRBJ2-3; tentatively, D is TRBD1 or TRBD2 (5 bases each). CDR1 and CDR2 from the germline V gene are ENHRY and SYGVKD. CDR3 length equals 13 residues. V was cut by 10 bases and J by 3 bases, with 14 bases left in between. CDR3 coding DNA: TGTGCCACGAGGGACCACGGAACAGATACGCAGTATTTT. Translating it yields CATRDHGTDTQYF.

The chain uses TRBV19 and TRBJ2-7, with 8 nucleotides matching TRBD1. The length of the CDR3 is 14 residues. Trimming removed 5 bases from V and 7 bases from J; junction bases left unmatched: 10. In germline, CDR1 is LNHDA, CDR2 SQIVND (reference sequence). The CDR3 here is CASSPRTGPREQYF. The DNA for the CDR3 is TGTGCCAGTAGTCCCCGGACAGGGCCACGGGAGCAGTACTTC.

V gene TRBV6-5 combines with J gene TRBJ2-3; 8 bases line up with TRBD2. This CDR3 is 15 amino acids long. The V gene's germline CDR1 is MNHEY and CDR2 SVGAGI. The J segment lost 6 bases and the V segment lost 0 bases, leaving 5 bases of the junction unmatched. CDR3 sequence (DNA): TGTGCCAGCAGTTACTCGACGGGGGGGGTGGATACGCAGTATTTT. The encoded protein is CASSYSTGGVDTQYF.

CDR3 DNA: TGTGCCAGCAGCTTAGTTTACAAGAACTATGGCTACACCTTC. As protein: CASSLVYKNYGYTF. This chain connects TRBV7-2 to TRBJ1-2; D gene ambiguous. The CDR3 has 14 amino acids. With 1 base removed from V and 2 bases from J, the gap between germline ends came to 8 bases. Looked up from germline, CDR1 is SGHTA and CDR2 is FQGNSA.

The V call is TRBV6-1, the J call TRBJ2-7; 7 bases fit TRBD2. V lost 8 bases to trimming and J lost 7 bases; unmatched junction nucleotides: 8. CDR1 is MNHNS and CDR2 is SASEGT in the germline V gene. The CDR3 extends over 12 amino acids. The CDR3 DNA is TGTGCCAGCGGGGGACTACCCAGAGAGCAGTACTTC. It codes for CASGGLPREQYF.

This clone was seen more than once but under ten times. The chain links TRBV5-1 to TRBJ2-5; D uncertain. The V gene's germline CDR1 is SGHRS and CDR2 YFSETQ. CDR3 length: 13 residues. Trimming removed 1 base from V and 5 bases from J, with 9 bases in between. CDR3 residues: CASSLLEGETQYF. The DNA for the CDR3 is TGCGCCAGCAGCTTGTTGGAAGGGGAGACCCAGTACTTC.

This clone showed up just a few times. The chain recombines TRBV2 with TRBJ1-2, with D perhaps matching TRBD1 (5 bases). This CDR3 contains 15 residues. Germline assignment: CDR1 SNHLY and CDR2 FYNNEI. V lost 4 bases and J 0 bases, leaving 12 bases between the germline ends. DNA for the CDR3: TGTGCCAGCAGTGGTGGCGGGGCCGCTAACTATGGCTACACCTTC. Protein sequence: CASSGGGAANYGYTF.

The chain links TRBV28 to TRBJ1-1, with D perhaps TRBD1 (5 bases). CDR1 MDHEN and CDR2 SYDVKM come from the germline V gene. The CDR3 runs 17 residues. V was pared by 3 bases and J by 7 bases, with 24 bases between. CDR3 in DNA: TGTGCCAGCAGTTTCCCCATGGGGGGTGTAAGGAGGATTGAAGCTTTCTTT. Its protein product is CASSFPMGGVRRIEAFF.

This chain connects TRBV28 to TRBJ1-3; D is undetermined. Germline CDR1 reads MDHEN; CDR2 reads SYDVKM. Trimming pared 5 bases from V and 2 bases from J, leaving 10 bases between. There are 14 residues in the CDR3. The CDR3 here is CASSLPEAGNTIYF. CDR3 bases: TGTGCCAGCAGTCTGCCCGAGGCTGGAAACACCATATATTTT.

The rearrangement uses TRBV10-2 and TRBJ2-1; 9 bases match TRBD2. V lost 10 bases to trimming and J lost 8 bases; unmatched junction nucleotides: 21. Germline V gene lookup returns CDR1 WSHSY and CDR2 SAAADI. The CDR3 is 17 amino acids. The CDR3 nucleotides read TGCGCCACCTCGGTTTTTGCGGGAGGGGGGGGTAGGTATGAGCAGTTCTTC. It is translated as CATSVFAGGGGRYEQFF.

This clone has just a few counts. The V gene is TRBV2, the J gene TRBJ2-2; TRBD2 is a possible D gene (6 bases). This CDR3 is 12 amino acids long. Trimming removed 6 bases from V and 6 bases from J, with 8 bases in between. Germline-derived CDR1 and CDR2 are SNHLY and FYNNEI. The CDR3 DNA sequence: TGTGCCAGCAGCGGGAGTGCCGGGGAGCTGTTTTTT. This encodes CASSGSAGELFF. Based on the CDR3 plus reference TRBV2 and TRBJ2-2, the full variable domain is EPEVTQTPSHQVTQMGQEVILRCVPISNHLYFYWYRQILGQKVEFLVSFYNNEISEKSEIFDDQFSVERPDGSNFTLKIRSTKLEDSAMYFCASSGSAGELFFGEGSRLTVL.

The rearrangement uses TRBV5-1 and TRBJ2-7; TRBD2 aligns across 10 bases. There are 20 residues in the CDR3. The junction had 28 bases not matched to a gene; V was cut back by 4 bases and J by 9 bases. The germline CDR1 and CDR2 sequences are SGHRS and YFSETQ. The CDR3 nucleotides are TGCGCCAGCAGCCCCGCCCGACTTAAAGCGGGAGGGGGGTATGATCTGCGGCAGTACTTC. It encodes CASSPARLKAGGGYDLRQYF.

The chain is built from TRBV2 and TRBJ1-1; D unresolved. Trimming took 6 bases from V and 5 from J, leaving 10 bases between them. Germline assignment: CDR1 SNHLY and CDR2 FYNNEI. The CDR3 has 12 residues. The CDR3 sequence: CASRSDLTEAFF. The CDR3 DNA reads TGTGCCAGCAGATCCGACTTAACTGAAGCTTTCTTT.

The V gene is TRBV2, the J gene TRBJ1-3; no reliable D call. CDR1 and CDR2 from the germline V gene are SNHLY and FYNNEI. Trimming removed 7 bases from V and 0 bases from J, with 13 bases in between. This CDR3 has 15 amino acids. The CDR3 DNA reads as TGTGCCAGCACCTGGCGAACCGCCTCTGGAAACACCATATATTTT. This translates into CASTWRTASGNTIYF.

V usage is TRBV7-9 and J usage is TRBJ2-2, with a possible D match to TRBD1 (5 bases). With 2 bases removed from V and 7 bases from J, the gap between germline ends came to 17 bases. The CDR3 spans 16 residues. The V gene's germline CDR1 is SEHNR and CDR2 FQNEAQ (reference sequence). The CDR3, as DNA: TGTGCCAGCAGCTTACCTCTCAGGGTTCGTGTCGGGGAGCTGTTTTTT. The encoded protein is CASSLPLRVRVGELFF.

The gene calls are TRBV6-1 and TRBJ2-2, with a possible D match to TRBD1 (5 bases). Trimming stripped 9 bases from V and 7 bases from J, with 6 bases between. This CDR3 spans 10 amino acids. The germline V gene has CDR1 MNHNS and CDR2 SASEGT. CDR3 DNA: TGTGCCAGTAGGGGCGGGGAGCTGTTTTTT. Translation: CASRGGELFF.

The chain links TRBV2 to TRBJ2-7; 8 bases are shared with TRBD2. The ends lost 6 bases at V and 10 bases at J; junction bases unmatched: 14. The germline gives CDR1 SNHLY, CDR2 FYNNEI. There are 14 residues in the CDR3. The CDR3 region is CASRVASGSSVQYF. The CDR3, as DNA: TGTGCCAGCAGGGTGGCTAGCGGGTCGTCGGTACAGTACTTC.

The count of this clone is one. The rearrangement links TRBV7-2 to TRBJ2-1; the D gene is possibly TRBD1 (5 bases). CDR3 size: 18 residues. Germline CDR1 SGHTA, CDR2 FQGNSA. V gave up 3 bases and J gave up 0 bases, with 18 bases separating them. DNA of the CDR3: TGTGCCAGCAGCTTTCACATTCTCGACAGCTTCTCCTACAATGAGCAGTTCTTC. Translating it yields CASSFHILDSFSYNEQFF.

This clone was counted a few times. V is TRBV29-1 and J is TRBJ1-1; D is unresolved. The germline V and J ends were trimmed by 3 bases and 3 bases, with 2 bases remaining between them. This CDR3 is 10 amino acids long. The germline gives CDR1 SQVTM, CDR2 ANQGSEA. CDR3 sequence reads: CSVDDTEAFF. CDR3 nucleotide sequence: TGCAGCGTTGATGACACTGAAGCTTTCTTT.

This sequence joins TRBV7-8 and TRBJ2-6; D ambiguous. CDR3 length equals 15 residues. Germline V gives CDR1 SGHVS, CDR2 FQNEAQ. Trimming took off 8 bases at V and 0 bases at J, with 11 bases between the two ends. CDR3 sequence: CASGGVVSGANVLTF. The DNA for the CDR3 is TGTGCCAGCGGCGGAGTAGTCTCTGGGGCCAACGTCCTGACTTTC.

The chain uses TRBV2 and TRBJ2-5; perhaps TRBD2 as D (7 bases). The CDR3 runs 15 residues. Germline CDR1 and CDR2: SNHLY and FYNNEI. V lost 10 bases, J lost 1 base, and 19 bases lay in between. CDR3 in DNA: TGTGCCACCAACCCACAGGGAGGGGCCCAAGAGACCCAGTACTTC. Its protein product is CATNPQGGAQETQYF.

The rearrangement uses TRBV18 and TRBJ1-5, with D tentatively TRBD1 (6 bases). Trimming took 3 bases from V and 1 from J, leaving 10 bases between them. Germline V CDR1 and CDR2: KGHSH, LQKENI. The CDR3 consists of 15 residues. Written as DNA, the CDR3 is TGTGCCAGCTCACCGGAGCAGGGGAGCAATCAGCCCCAGCATTTT. This translates into CASSPEQGSNQPQHF.

The chain combines TRBV6-5 with TRBJ2-7, with 10 positions matching TRBD2. The CDR3 sequence is 15 residues long. Germline-derived CDR1 and CDR2 are MNHEY and SVGAGI. J lost 5 bases, V lost 0 bases, and 4 bases had no gene match. The CDR3 loop is CASSYSPSGSDEQYF. CDR3 sequence (DNA): TGTGCCAGCAGTTACTCGCCTAGCGGGAGCGACGAGCAGTACTTC.

The chain couples TRBV2 to TRBJ2-7; 7 nucleotides match TRBD1. Per the germline V gene, CDR1 is SNHLY and CDR2 is FYNNEI. With V trimmed by 1 base and J by 3 bases, 6 bases remained unmatched. The CDR3 consists of 15 residues. In DNA form, the CDR3 reads TGTGCCAGCAGTGAAGAGTTGGCAGGGGGCTACGAGCAGTACTTC. Its translation is CASSEELAGGYEQYF.

CDR3 nucleotides: TGTGCCAGCAGTTCCCGAATAGCGGGAGGGTACGAGCAGTACTTC. Its protein product is CASSSRIAGGYEQYF. V gene TRBV6-6 combines with J gene TRBJ2-7, with TRBD2 identical over 11 bases. The CDR3 is 15 amino acids. V was clipped by 4 bases and J by 4 bases; unmatched bases: 6. Germline loops: CDR1 MNHNY, CDR2 SVGAGI (reference sequence).

The rearrangement uses TRBV19 and TRBJ2-1, with D unresolved. Trimming removed 1 base from V and 7 bases from J, with 8 bases in between. CDR1 is LNHDA, CDR2 SQIVND, per germline (reference sequence). The CDR3 runs to 13 residues. The CDR3: CASSIGKLNEQFF. DNA for the CDR3: TGTGCCAGTAGTATAGGAAAGCTTAATGAGCAGTTCTTC.

In DNA form, the CDR3 reads TGCAGCGTTGTGTCAGGGGTAAACACCGGGGAGCTGTTTTTT. It yields the protein CSVVSGVNTGELFF. The chain links TRBV29-1 to TRBJ2-2; TRBD1 might be the D (6 bases). Germline V gene data show CDR1 as SQVTM and CDR2 as ANQGSEA. CDR3 size: 14 residues. Trimming removed 4 bases at V and 2 bases at J, with 11 bases between.

V gene TRBV5-4 combines with J gene TRBJ2-2; 10 nucleotides align to TRBD2. The V segment lost 4 bases and the J segment 5 bases; nucleotides outside the gene matches: 5. CDR3 length: 15 residues. CDR1 SGHNT and CDR2 YYREEE come from the germline V gene (reference sequence). CDR3 coding DNA: TGTGCCAGCAGCAGAGGACTAGCGGTAACCGGGGAGCTGTTTTTT. Its translation: CASSRGLAVTGELFF. Looking up the rest from reference TRBV5-4 and TRBJ2-2 gives the full variable domain: ETGVTQSPTHLIKTRGQQVTLRCSSQSGHNTVSWYQQALGQGPQFIFQYYREEENGRGNFPPRFSGLQFPNYSSELNVNALELDDSALYLCASSRGLAVTGELFFGEGSRLTVL.